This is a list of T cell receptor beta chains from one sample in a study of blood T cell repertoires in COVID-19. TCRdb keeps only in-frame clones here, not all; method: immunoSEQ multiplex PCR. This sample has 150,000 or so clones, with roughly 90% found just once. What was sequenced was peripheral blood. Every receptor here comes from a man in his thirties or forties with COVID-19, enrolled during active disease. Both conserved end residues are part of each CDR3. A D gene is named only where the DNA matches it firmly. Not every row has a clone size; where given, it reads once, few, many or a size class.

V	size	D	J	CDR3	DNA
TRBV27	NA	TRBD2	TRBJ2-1	CASRLGLAGAYNEQFF	TGTGCCAGCAGGCTGGGACTAGCGGGAGCTTACAATGAGCAGTTCTTC
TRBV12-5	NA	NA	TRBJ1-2	CASGYGGNYTF	TGTGCTAGTGGTTACGGGGGTAACTACACCTTC
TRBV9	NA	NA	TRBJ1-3	CASSVDQVAGNTIYF	TGTGCCAGCAGCGTAGACCAGGTTGCTGGAAACACCATATATTTT
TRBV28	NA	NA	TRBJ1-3	CASSLELRVGNTIYF	TGTGCCAGCAGTTTAGAGTTGAGGGTAGGAAACACCATATATTTT
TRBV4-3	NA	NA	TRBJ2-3	CASSQDSSSTDTQYF	TGCGCCAGCAGCCAAGATTCGTCCAGCACAGATACGCAGTATTTT
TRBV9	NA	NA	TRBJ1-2	CASSSLGVSYGYTF	TGTGCCAGCAGCTCCCTAGGGGTGTCCTATGGCTACACCTTC
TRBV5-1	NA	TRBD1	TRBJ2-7	CASSPRTGENEQYF	TGCGCCAGCAGCCCGCGGACAGGGGAGAACGAGCAGTACTTC
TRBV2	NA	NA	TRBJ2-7	CASSEAMGAKYFEQYF	TGTGCCAGCAGTGAGGCGATGGGGGCGAAATACTTTGAGCAGTACTTC
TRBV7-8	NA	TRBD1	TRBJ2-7	CASSLEGTGKGEQYF	TGTGCCAGCAGCTTAGAAGGGACAGGGAAGGGCGAGCAGTACTTC
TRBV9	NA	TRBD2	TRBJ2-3	CASSRGGTDTQYF	TGTGCCAGCAGCAGGGGAGGGACAGATACGCAGTATTTT
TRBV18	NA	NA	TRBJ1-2	CASSVALYGYTF	TGTGCCAGCTCCGTGGCCCTCTATGGCTACACCTTC
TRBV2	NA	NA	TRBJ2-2	CASSPGLETGELFF	TGTGCCAGCAGCCCAGGGTTAGAAACCGGGGAGCTGTTTTTT
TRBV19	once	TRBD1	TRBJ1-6	CASSFTGGASPLHF	TGTGCCAGTAGTTTTACAGGGGGCGCTTCACCCCTCCACTTT
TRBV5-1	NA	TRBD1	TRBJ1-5	CASSNGQGVDQPQHF	TGCGCCAGCAGCAACGGACAGGGGGTAGACCAGCCCCAGCATTTT
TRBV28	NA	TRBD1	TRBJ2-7	CASSLSDRDGLF	TGTGCCAGCAGTTTATCGGACAGGGATGGCCTCTTC
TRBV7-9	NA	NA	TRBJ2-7	CASSLGTVTYEQYF	TGTGCCAGCAGCTTAGGGACAGTCACCTACGAGCAGTACTTC
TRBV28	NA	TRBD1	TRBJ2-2	CASSSRGAGQGLTGELFF	TGTGCCAGCAGTTCCCGAGGAGCGGGACAGGGTCTCACCGGGGAGCTGTTTTTT
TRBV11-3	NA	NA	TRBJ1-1	CASSLGVFSEAFF	TGTGCCAGCAGCTTAGGTGTATTCAGTGAAGCTTTCTTT